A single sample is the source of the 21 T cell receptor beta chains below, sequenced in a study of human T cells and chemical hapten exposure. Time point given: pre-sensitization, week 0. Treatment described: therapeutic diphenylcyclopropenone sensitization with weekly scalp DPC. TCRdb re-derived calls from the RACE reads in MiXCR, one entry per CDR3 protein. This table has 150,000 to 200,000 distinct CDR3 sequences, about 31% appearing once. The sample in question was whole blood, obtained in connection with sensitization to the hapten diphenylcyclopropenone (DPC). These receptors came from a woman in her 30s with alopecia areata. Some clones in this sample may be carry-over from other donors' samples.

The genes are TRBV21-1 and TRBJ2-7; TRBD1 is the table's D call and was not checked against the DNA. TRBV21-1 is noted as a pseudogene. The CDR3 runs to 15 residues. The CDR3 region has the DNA TGTGCCAGCAGCACTCCGGGACAGGGGCTGTACGAGCAGTACTTC. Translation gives CASSTPGQGLYEQYF.

The CDR3 nucleotides are TGTGCCAGCAGCAATTCAGCGGGGGGGCAATACAATGAGCAGTTCTTC. Translated, it gives CASSNSAGGQYNEQFF. V and J are TRBV5-4 and TRBJ2-1; 10 nucleotides line up with TRBD2. The CDR3 extends over 16 amino acids. With V trimmed by 4 bases and J by 4 bases, 8 bases remained unmatched. Germline V lookup: CDR1 SGHNT, CDR2 YYREEE (reference sequence).

For the CDR3, the DNA is TGTGCCAGCAGTTCCTGGACGGATGAACTAGCGGGAGGCACAGATACGCAGTATTTT. Amino acids: CASSSWTDELAGGTDTQYF. The rearrangement uses TRBV27 and TRBJ2-3, with 11 nucleotides matching TRBD2. The CDR3 contains 19 residues. With V trimmed by 4 bases and J by 1 base, 13 bases remained unmatched. Germline assignment: CDR1 MNHEY and CDR2 SMNVEV (reference sequence).

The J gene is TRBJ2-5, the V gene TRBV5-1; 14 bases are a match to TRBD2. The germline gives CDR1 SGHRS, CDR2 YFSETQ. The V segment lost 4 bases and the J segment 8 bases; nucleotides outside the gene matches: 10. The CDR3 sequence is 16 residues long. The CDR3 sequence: CASSPGTSGSSVTQYF. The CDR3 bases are TGCGCCAGCAGCCCAGGGACTAGCGGGAGTTCTGTCACCCAGTACTTC. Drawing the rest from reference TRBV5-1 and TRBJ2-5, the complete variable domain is KAGVTQTPRYLIKTRGQQVTLSCSPISGHRSVSWYQQTPGQGLQFLFEYFSETQRNKGNFPGRFSGRQFSNSRSEMNVSTLELGDSALYLCASSPGTSGSSVTQYFGPGTRLLVL.

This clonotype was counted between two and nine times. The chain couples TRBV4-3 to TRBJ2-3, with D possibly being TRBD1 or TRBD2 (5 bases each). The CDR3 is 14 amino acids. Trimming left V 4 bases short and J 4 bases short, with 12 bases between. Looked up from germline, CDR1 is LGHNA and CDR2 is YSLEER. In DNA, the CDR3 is TGCGCCAGCAGCCTAGGGACGGACTCAGATACGCAGTATTTT. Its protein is CASSLGTDSDTQYF.

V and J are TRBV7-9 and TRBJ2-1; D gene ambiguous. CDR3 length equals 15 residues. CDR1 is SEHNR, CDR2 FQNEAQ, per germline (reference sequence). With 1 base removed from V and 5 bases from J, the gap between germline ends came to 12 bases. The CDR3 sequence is CASSLVFSEDNEQFF. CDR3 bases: TGTGCCAGCAGCTTAGTTTTCTCGGAAGACAATGAGCAGTTCTTC. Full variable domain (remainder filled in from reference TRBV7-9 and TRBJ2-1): DTGVSQNPRHKITKRGQNVTFRCDPISEHNRLYWYRQTLGQGPEFLTYFQNEAQLEKSRLLSDRFSAERPKGSFSTLEIQRTEQGDSAMYLCASSLVFSEDNEQFFGPGTRLTVL.

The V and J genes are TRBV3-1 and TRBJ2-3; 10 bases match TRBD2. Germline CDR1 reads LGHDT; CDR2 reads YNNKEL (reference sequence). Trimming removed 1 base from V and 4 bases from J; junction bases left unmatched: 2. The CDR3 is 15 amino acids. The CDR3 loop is CASSQVLAGADTQYF. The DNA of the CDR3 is TGTGCCAGCAGCCAAGTGCTAGCGGGGGCAGATACGCAGTATTTT.

The CDR3 region is CSVEDQGIHEKLFF. CDR3 nucleotide sequence: TGCAGCGTTGAAGACCAGGGAATCCATGAAAAACTGTTTTTT. The genes are TRBV29-1 and TRBJ1-4; D may be TRBD1 (5 bases). Germline V gene lookup returns CDR1 SQVTM and CDR2 ANQGSEA. CDR3 length: 14 residues. V was shortened by 0 bases and J by 6 bases, with 11 bases between the two germline ends.

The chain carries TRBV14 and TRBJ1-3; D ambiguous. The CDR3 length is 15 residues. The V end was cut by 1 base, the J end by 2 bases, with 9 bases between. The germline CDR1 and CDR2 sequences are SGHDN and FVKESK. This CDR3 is CASSQGQWTGNTIYF. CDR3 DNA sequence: TGTGCCAGCAGCCAAGGACAATGGACTGGAAACACCATATATTTT.

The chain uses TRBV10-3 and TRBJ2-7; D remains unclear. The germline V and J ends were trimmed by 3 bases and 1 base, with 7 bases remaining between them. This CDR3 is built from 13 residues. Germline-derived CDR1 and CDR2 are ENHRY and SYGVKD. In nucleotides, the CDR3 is TGTGCCATCAGTGACAGGCAGTCCTACGAGCAGTACTTC. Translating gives CAISDRQSYEQYF.

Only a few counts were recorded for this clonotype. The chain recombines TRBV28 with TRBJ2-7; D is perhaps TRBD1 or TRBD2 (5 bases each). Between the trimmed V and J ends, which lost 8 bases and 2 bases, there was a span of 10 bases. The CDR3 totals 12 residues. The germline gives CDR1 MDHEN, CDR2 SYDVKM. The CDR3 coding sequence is TGTGCCAGCCGGGGCTCGACCTACGAGCAGTACTTC. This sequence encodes CASRGSTYEQYF.

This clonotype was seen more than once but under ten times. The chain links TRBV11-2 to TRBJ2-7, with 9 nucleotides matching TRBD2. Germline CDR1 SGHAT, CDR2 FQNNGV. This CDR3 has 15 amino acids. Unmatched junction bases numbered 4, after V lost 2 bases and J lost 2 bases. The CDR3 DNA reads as TGTGCCAGCAGCTTAAGCGGGGGGCCCGCCTACGAGCAGTACTTC. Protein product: CASSLSGGPAYEQYF.

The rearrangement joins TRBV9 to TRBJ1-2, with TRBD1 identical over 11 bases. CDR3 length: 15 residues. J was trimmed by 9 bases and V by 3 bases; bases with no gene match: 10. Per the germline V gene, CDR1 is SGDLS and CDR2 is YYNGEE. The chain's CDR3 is CASSARDRGSLSYTF. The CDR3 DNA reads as TGTGCCAGCAGCGCGAGGGACAGGGGGTCTTTGAGCTACACCTTC.

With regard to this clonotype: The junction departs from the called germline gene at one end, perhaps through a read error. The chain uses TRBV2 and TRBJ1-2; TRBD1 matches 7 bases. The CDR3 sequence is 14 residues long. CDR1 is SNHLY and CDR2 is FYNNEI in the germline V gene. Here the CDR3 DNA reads TGTGCCAGCAGACAGGGGACCCTTAACGATGGCTACACCTTC. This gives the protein CASRQGTLNDGYTF.

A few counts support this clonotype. CDR3 sequence: CASSPGLVGMGYTF. Written as DNA, the CDR3 is TGTGCCAGCAGCCCTGGGCTGGTCGGAATGGGCTACACCTTC. The J gene is TRBJ1-2, the V gene TRBV11-3; no definite D call. Germline loops: CDR1 SGHNT, CDR2 YENEEA. This CDR3 comprises 14 residues. Trimming cost V 5 bases and J 8 bases, with 18 bases left between them.

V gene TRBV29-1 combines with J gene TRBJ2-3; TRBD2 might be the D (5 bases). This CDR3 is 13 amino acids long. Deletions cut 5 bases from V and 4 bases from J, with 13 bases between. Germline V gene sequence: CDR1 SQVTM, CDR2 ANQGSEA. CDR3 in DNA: TGCAGCGTTAATTTATTAGCGTCAGATACGCAGTATTTT. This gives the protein CSVNLLASDTQYF.

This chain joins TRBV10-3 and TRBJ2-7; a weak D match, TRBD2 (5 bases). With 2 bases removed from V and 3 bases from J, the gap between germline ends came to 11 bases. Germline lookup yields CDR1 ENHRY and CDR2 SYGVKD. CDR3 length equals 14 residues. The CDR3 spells CAISETGNYYEQYF. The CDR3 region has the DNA TGTGCCATCAGTGAGACCGGGAACTACTACGAGCAGTACTTC.

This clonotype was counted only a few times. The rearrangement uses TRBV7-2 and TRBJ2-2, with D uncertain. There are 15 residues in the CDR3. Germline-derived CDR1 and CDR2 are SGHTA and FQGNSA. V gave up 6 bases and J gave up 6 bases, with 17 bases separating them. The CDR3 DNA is TGTGCCAGCAGGGTCCTAGTCGGATTCGCCGGGGAGCTGTTTTTT. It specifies CASRVLVGFAGELFF. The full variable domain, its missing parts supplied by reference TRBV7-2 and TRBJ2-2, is GAGVSQSPSNKVTEKGKDVELRCDPISGHTALYWYRQSLGQGLEFLIYFQGNSAPDKSGLPSDRFSAERTGGSVSTLTIQRTQQEDSAVYLCASRVLVGFAGELFFGEGSRLTVL.

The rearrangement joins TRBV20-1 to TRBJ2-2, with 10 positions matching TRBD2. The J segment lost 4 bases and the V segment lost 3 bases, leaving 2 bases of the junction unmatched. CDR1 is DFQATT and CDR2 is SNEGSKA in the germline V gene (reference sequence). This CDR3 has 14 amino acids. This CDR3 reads CSASGTSVTGELFF. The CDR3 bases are TGCAGTGCTAGTGGGACTAGCGTCACCGGGGAGCTGTTTTTT.

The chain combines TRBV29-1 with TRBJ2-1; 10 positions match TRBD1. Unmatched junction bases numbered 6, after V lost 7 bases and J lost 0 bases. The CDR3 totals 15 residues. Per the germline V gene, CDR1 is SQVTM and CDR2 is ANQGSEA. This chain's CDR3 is CSAQDRGGSYNEQFF. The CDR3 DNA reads TGCAGCGCTCAGGACAGGGGGGGCTCCTACAATGAGCAGTTCTTC.

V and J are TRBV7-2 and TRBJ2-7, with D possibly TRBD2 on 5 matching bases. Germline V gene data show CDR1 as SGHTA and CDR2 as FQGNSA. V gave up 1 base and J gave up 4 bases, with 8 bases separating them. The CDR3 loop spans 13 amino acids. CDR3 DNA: TGTGCCAGCAGCTTAGGGGAGTTGTACGAGCAGTACTTC. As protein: CASSLGELYEQYF.